This TCR beta chain came from a study of tumor-infiltrating lymphocytes in localized non-small cell lung cancer. Study-wide results and caveats: T-cell fraction did not differ between immunotypes IM1 and IM2.

Points on this clone: Its antigen is undetermined.

The V and J ends lost 1 base and 12 bases, in that order; junction bases with no gene match: 6. This CDR3 contains 12 residues. Germline V gene data show CDR1 as GTSNPN and CDR2 as SVGIG (reference sequence). Using immunoSEQ multiplex PCR, the repertoire was profiled, and TCRdb retains in-frame clones only, with some absent. The table shows under 15,000 clones, with 85% to 90% occurring only once. V usage is TRBV30 and J usage is TRBJ2-1; 7 nucleotides match TRBD1. The material sequenced was lung tumor tissue. This sequence originates from a human donor with non-small cell lung cancer. The CDR3 DNA reads TGTGCCTGGAGTGCCTCCGGGACAGCGCAGTTCTTC. It codes for CAWSASGTAQFF.